Listed below are T cell receptor beta chains from one sample, sequenced in a study of regulatory T cells in long-lasting Graves disease. TCRdb re-called the multiplex PCR reads with MiXCR, one entry per CDR3 protein. This table has more than 300,000 distinct CDR3 sequences, less than 30% appearing once. Sequencing was performed on peripheral blood mononuclear cells (PBMCs), taken when the disease was refractory, from a patient treated with antithyroid drugs. These receptors originate from a woman between 35 and 50 years old with Graves disease. Each CDR3 is given without its conserved first and last residue. Clone sizes are given selectively: once, few, many, or a class where the clone is expanded.

j_call: TRBJ1-1
v_call: TRBV3-1
clone_size: few
cdr3_aa: ASSRRTSEAF

j_call: TRBJ1-2
v_call: TRBV28
clone_size: many
cdr3_aa: ASRTGIYGYT

j_call: TRBJ2-5
v_call: TRBV5-1
clone_size: NA
cdr3_aa: ASRGSGAFQETQY

j_call: TRBJ2-7
v_call: TRBV20-1
clone_size: NA
cdr3_aa: SAQTSGSREQY

j_call: TRBJ2-2
v_call: TRBV28
clone_size: NA
cdr3_aa: ASSENTGELF

j_call: TRBJ2-5
v_call: TRBV28
clone_size: many
cdr3_aa: ASSFRDAQETQY

j_call: TRBJ2-5
v_call: TRBV7-9
clone_size: NA
cdr3_aa: ASSPPGVETQY

j_call: TRBJ2-7
v_call: TRBV7-9
clone_size: few
cdr3_aa: ASSLVLVRRSSYEQY

j_call: TRBJ2-6
v_call: TRBV5-1
clone_size: NA
cdr3_aa: ASTDRQSGANVLT

j_call: TRBJ1-1
v_call: TRBV29-1
clone_size: many
cdr3_aa: SAEEGGRVNTEAF

j_call: TRBJ2-5
v_call: TRBV5-1
clone_size: NA
cdr3_aa: ASSLGRASQETQY

j_call: TRBJ1-1
v_call: TRBV12-3/TRBV12-4
clone_size: many
cdr3_aa: ASSLGGVSTEAF

j_call: TRBJ2-7
v_call: TRBV27
clone_size: NA
cdr3_aa: ASSSYDRTRYEQY

j_call: TRBJ2-7
v_call: TRBV11-2
clone_size: many
cdr3_aa: ASSLEPGTVYEQY

j_call: TRBJ2-1
v_call: TRBV28
clone_size: NA
cdr3_aa: ASSHLIRRYSYNEQF

j_call: TRBJ2-7
v_call: TRBV20-1
clone_size: few
cdr3_aa: SARVPSGTPYEQY

j_call: TRBJ1-3
v_call: TRBV5-1
clone_size: few
cdr3_aa: ASSPDNGGNTIY

j_call: TRBJ2-5
v_call: TRBV30
clone_size: NA
cdr3_aa: AWSVQGGGETQY

j_call: TRBJ1-2
v_call: TRBV6-1
clone_size: many
cdr3_aa: ASFHRSGSGNNYGYT

j_call: TRBJ2-7
v_call: TRBV28
clone_size: many
cdr3_aa: ASSPLDKGIEQY

j_call: TRBJ1-5
v_call: TRBV3-1
clone_size: NA
cdr3_aa: ASSQGWGDGQPQH

j_call: TRBJ2-1
v_call: TRBV9
clone_size: NA
cdr3_aa: ASSVGRTSYNEQF

j_call: TRBJ2-7
v_call: TRBV25-1
clone_size: few
cdr3_aa: ASTRRGTYEQY

j_call: TRBJ2-1
v_call: TRBV6-4
clone_size: NA
cdr3_aa: ASSRMEGYEQF

j_call: TRBJ1-4
v_call: TRBV2
clone_size: many
cdr3_aa: ASRKAFFVVHEKLF

j_call: TRBJ2-2
v_call: TRBV7-9
clone_size: few
cdr3_aa: ASSPFDTNTGELF

j_call: TRBJ2-7
v_call: TRBV6-1
clone_size: many
cdr3_aa: ASSQGQEGEQY

j_call: TRBJ1-1
v_call: TRBV7-9
clone_size: many
cdr3_aa: ASSHDRGQDEAF

j_call: TRBJ2-7
v_call: TRBV15
clone_size: many
cdr3_aa: ATSRTPTESQY

j_call: TRBJ1-2
v_call: TRBV19
clone_size: few
cdr3_aa: ASTSTPRAPGYT

j_call: TRBJ2-1
v_call: TRBV28
clone_size: once
cdr3_aa: ASRPERTSGTRSYNEQF

j_call: TRBJ1-3
v_call: TRBV7-8
clone_size: few
cdr3_aa: ASRQGISGNTIY

j_call: TRBJ2-7
v_call: TRBV4-1
clone_size: NA
cdr3_aa: ASSHLGLAGGTYEQY

j_call: TRBJ1-2
v_call: TRBV10-1
clone_size: many
cdr3_aa: ASSESFTGREKLHYGYT